The 24 T cell receptor beta chains below come from one sample, sequenced in a study of response to subunit inactivated influenza vaccine. TCRdb analysed the RT-PCR reads with MiXCR anew, one entry per CDR3 protein. This repertoire shows about 780,000 distinct CDR3 sequences, under 20% found once; its top ten account for roughly a tenth. The sequenced sample was PBMCs from blood, obtained less than 6 days after vaccination. The receptors come from a man aged 50 to 60 who received an inactivated influenza vaccine.

The chain employs TRBV7-2 and TRBJ2-1; D gene unclear. Looked up from germline, CDR1 is SGHTA and CDR2 is FQGNSA. V was pared by 3 bases and J by 9 bases, with 12 bases between. The CDR3 consists of 13 residues. The CDR3 DNA reads as TGTGCCAGCAGCTTTCTTGAAGGTTTTGAGCAGTTCTTC. Its translation is CASSFLEGFEQFF.

The gene calls are TRBV7-9 and TRBJ2-5; TRBD2 might be the D (6 bases). This CDR3 spans 13 amino acids. Germline V gene lookup returns CDR1 SEHNR and CDR2 FQNEAQ (reference sequence). Trimming stripped 8 bases from V and 3 bases from J, with 13 bases between. CDR3 nucleotide sequence: TGTGCCAGCCGGATTGGCGGGGAAGAGACCCAGTACTTC. Its translation: CASRIGGEETQYF.

This clonotype occurred many times. V is TRBV5-1 and J is TRBJ2-7, with 7 nucleotides matching TRBD1. The CDR3 contains 15 residues. Germline V gene data show CDR1 as SGHRS and CDR2 as YFSETQ. Losses at the gene ends were 4 bases for V and 0 bases for J; bases not matched to a gene: 7. In DNA form, the CDR3 reads TGCGCCAGCAGCCCTCGACAGGGTAGCTCCTACGAGCAGTACTTC. Translation gives CASSPRQGSSYEQYF.

In its sample, this clonotype was seen a few times. V is TRBV6-1 and J is TRBJ1-5; D not certain. Germline values: CDR1 MNHNS, CDR2 SASEGT. Trimming took off 3 bases at V and 0 bases at J, with 12 bases between the two ends. The CDR3 runs to 16 residues. The CDR3 sequence is CASSDRYDLSNQPQHF. CDR3 nucleotide sequence: TGTGCCAGCAGTGACAGGTACGATCTTAGCAATCAGCCCCAGCATTTT.

This chain uses TRBV20-1 with TRBJ1-1; D gene uncertain. The length of the CDR3 is 13 residues. Per the germline V gene, CDR1 is DFQATT and CDR2 is SNEGSKA (reference sequence). V lost 2 bases to trimming and J lost 5 bases, with 12 bases between them. The CDR3 sequence: CSARLAVTTEAFF. CDR3 sequence (DNA): TGCAGTGCTAGACTGGCAGTTACTACTGAAGCTTTCTTT.

The chain combines TRBV9 with TRBJ2-2; D gene uncertain. The CDR3 consists of 15 residues. Germline lookup yields CDR1 SGDLS and CDR2 YYNGEE. Trimming cost V 0 bases and J 0 bases, with 6 bases left between them. The CDR3 region is CASSVGVANTGELFF. The DNA of the CDR3 is TGTGCCAGCAGCGTAGGGGTTGCGAACACCGGGGAGCTGTTTTTT.

The genes are TRBV24-1 and TRBJ2-2; 7 bases are a match to TRBD2. This CDR3 has 17 amino acids. Germline values: CDR1 KGHDR, CDR2 SFDVKD. V shed 10 bases, J shed 0 bases, and the junction held 13 bases outside the gene matches. The CDR3 spells CATAEHGGRTNTGELFF. The CDR3 region has the DNA TGTGCCACGGCAGAGCATGGCGGGAGAACGAACACCGGGGAGCTGTTTTTT.

The chain combines TRBV20-1 with TRBJ2-1; tentative D call: TRBD2 (6 bases). Germline values: CDR1 DFQATT, CDR2 SNEGSKA (reference sequence). CDR3 length: 14 residues. Trimming stripped 6 bases from V and 5 bases from J, with 17 bases between. CDR3 protein: CSAISGTANNEQFF. The CDR3 DNA reads as TGCAGTGCAATTTCCGGGACTGCAAACAATGAGCAGTTCTTC.

This clonotype was counted a few times. The chain combines TRBV5-6 with TRBJ2-5; TRBD1 agrees at 11 bases. J lost 5 bases, V lost 4 bases, and 7 bases had no gene match. Germline V CDR1 and CDR2: SGHDT, YYEEEE. The CDR3 runs 15 residues. CDR3 sequence: CASSPRTGGWETQYF. The CDR3, as DNA: TGTGCCAGCAGCCCTCGGACAGGGGGCTGGGAGACCCAGTACTTC.

This clonotype turned up a few times. This chain connects TRBV7-9 to TRBJ2-1, with 7 bases aligning to TRBD2. J gave up 13 bases and V 3 bases, and 9 bases lay outside the gene matches. The germline gives CDR1 SEHNR, CDR2 FQNEAQ (reference sequence). This CDR3 has 13 amino acids. The CDR3 region has the DNA TGTGCCAGCAGCTTGGGTTCGGGGGACTATCAGTTCTTC. It yields the protein CASSLGSGDYQFF.

This clonotype was seen only a few times. J is TRBJ2-1 and V is TRBV2, with TRBD2 as a possible D gene (6 bases). CDR3 length: 14 residues. Trimming removed 8 bases from V and 0 bases from J, with 11 bases in between. Germline V gene sequence: CDR1 SNHLY, CDR2 FYNNEI. As DNA, the CDR3 is TGTGCCAGCTGGTCCGGGGGCTCCTACAATGAGCAGTTCTTC. Its translation is CASWSGGSYNEQFF.

This clonotype was counted a few times. The chain joins TRBV5-1 to TRBJ2-3, with D perhaps TRBD2 (6 bases). The CDR3 covers 16 residues. Germline CDR1 reads SGHRS; CDR2 reads YFSETQ. V lost 7 bases to trimming and J lost 1 base, with 19 bases between them. CDR3 region: CASASVGGSGTDTQYF. In DNA form, the CDR3 reads TGCGCCAGCGCGTCGGTGGGGGGATCCGGCACAGATACGCAGTATTTT.

This clonotype has a count of ten or more. The rearrangement joins TRBV6-1 to TRBJ2-1; D is possibly TRBD2 (5 bases). The CDR3 has 13 amino acids. Trimming took 6 bases from V and 9 from J, leaving 15 bases between them. Germline V gene lookup returns CDR1 MNHNS and CDR2 SASEGT. The chain's CDR3 is CASSPPGNREQFF. The CDR3 nucleotides are TGTGCCAGCAGCCCCCCCGGGAATCGTGAGCAGTTCTTC.

CDR3 protein: CSVVRPGEYEQYF. The CDR3 bases are TGCAGCGTTGTACGGCCAGGGGAGTACGAGCAGTACTTC. The V call is TRBV29-1, the J call TRBJ2-7; possible D gene TRBD1, 6 bases. The CDR3 is made up of 13 amino acids. V lost 4 bases and J 4 bases, leaving 14 bases between the germline ends. The V gene's germline CDR1 is SQVTM and CDR2 ANQGSEA.

This clonotype was found a few times. The chain carries TRBV20-1 and TRBJ2-4; D uncertain. CDR3 length: 13 amino acids. Deletions cut 4 bases from V and 7 bases from J, with 14 bases between. Germline V gene sequence: CDR1 DFQATT, CDR2 SNEGSKA (reference sequence). CDR3 in amino acids: CSATGSVGNIQYF. The CDR3 nucleotides are TGCAGTGCTACCGGGTCCGTGGGCAACATTCAGTACTTC.

The sample holds a few counts of this clonotype. V gene TRBV7-6 combines with J gene TRBJ2-5; 9 positions agree with TRBD2. This CDR3 region has 18 residues. In germline, CDR1 is SGHVS, CDR2 FNYEAQ. After removal of 2 bases from V and 3 bases from J, the junction contained 13 bases not matched to a gene. DNA for the CDR3: TGTGCCAGCAGCTTAAGGGCATCCGGGACTAGCTCTAAAGAGACCCAGTACTTC. This codes for CASSLRASGTSSKETQYF.

This clonotype appeared once. The chain combines TRBV5-6 with TRBJ2-1; 8 positions match TRBD1. The V and J ends lost 4 bases and 11 bases, in that order; junction bases with no gene match: 8. The germline V gene has CDR1 SGHDT and CDR2 YYEEEE. CDR3 size: 13 residues. The CDR3 protein is CASSQTGELQQFF. CDR3 coding DNA: TGTGCCAGCAGCCAGACAGGGGAGCTTCAGCAGTTCTTC.

The chain uses TRBV11-2 and TRBJ2-3; TRBD1 matches at 10 bases. Unmatched junction bases numbered 10, after V lost 5 bases and J lost 8 bases. This CDR3 region has 15 residues. Germline V gene sequence: CDR1 SGHAT, CDR2 FQNNGV. CDR3 DNA: TGTGCCAGCAGCCCCTGGGGACAGGGGCTCGGTACGCAGTATTTT. Protein product: CASSPWGQGLGTQYF.

The sample holds many counts of this clonotype. The chain links TRBV6-6 to TRBJ2-5, with a tentative D call TRBD2 (6 bases). This CDR3 comprises 13 residues. Trimming left V 2 bases short and J 5 bases short, with 9 bases between. The germline CDR1 and CDR2 sequences are MNHNY and SVGAGI (reference sequence). CDR3 loop: CASSYGGRETQYF. The CDR3, as DNA: TGTGCCAGCAGTTACGGGGGGAGGGAGACCCAGTACTTC.

This clonotype was found a few times. CDR3 in DNA: TGTGCCAGCAGCGTAGTGGGCAGGGGCTTGAACACTGAAGCTTTCTTT. This sequence encodes CASSVVGRGLNTEAFF. This sequence joins TRBV9 and TRBJ1-1, with a weak D call TRBD1 (6 bases). The CDR3 covers 16 residues. From germline, CDR1 is SGDLS and CDR2 YYNGEE. Between the trimmed V and J ends, which lost 0 bases and 0 bases, there was a span of 12 bases.

The J gene is TRBJ2-3, the V gene TRBV20-1; perhaps D is TRBD1 or TRBD2 (5 bases each). Deletions cut 7 bases from V and 7 bases from J, with 18 bases between. Germline V lookup: CDR1 DFQATT, CDR2 SNEGSKA (reference sequence). The CDR3 is 13 amino acids. The CDR3 coding sequence is TGCAGTGGATCAGGGCTAGCAGGAAATACGCAGTATTTT. Protein sequence: CSGSGLAGNTQYF.

This clonotype was seen only a few times. The V call is TRBV20-1, the J call TRBJ2-7; D possibly corresponds to TRBD1 (6 bases). CDR3 length equals 13 residues. Germline-derived CDR1 and CDR2 are DFQATT and SNEGSKA (reference sequence). The germline V and J ends were trimmed by 0 bases and 7 bases, with 13 bases remaining between them. CDR3 sequence: CSARDTGRGEQYF. CDR3 bases: TGCAGTGCTAGAGATACCGGAAGGGGGGAGCAGTACTTC.

This chain links TRBV7-9 with TRBJ1-1; D not resolved. CDR1 SEHNR and CDR2 FQNEAQ come from the germline V gene (reference sequence). The CDR3 runs 15 residues. V was shortened by 5 bases and J by 4 bases, with 17 bases between the two germline ends. The CDR3 sequence: CASSPKIRIGTEAFF. Written as DNA, the CDR3 is TGTGCCAGCAGCCCAAAGATTCGAATAGGCACTGAAGCTTTCTTT.

A few counts support this clonotype. This chain uses TRBV10-2 with TRBJ2-1; the D gene is possibly TRBD2 (5 bases). There are 13 residues in the CDR3. Germline lookup yields CDR1 WSHSY and CDR2 SAAADI. With 8 bases removed from V and 10 bases from J, the gap between germline ends came to 18 bases. This CDR3 is CASEGAGFYEQFF. The DNA for the CDR3 is TGCGCCAGCGAGGGCGCGGGTTTCTACGAGCAGTTCTTC.